This T cell receptor (beta chain) is drawn from a study of T cell responses to AZD1222 COVID-19 vaccine. General observations from the study: Baseline seropositivity occurred in only 5 to 7 AZD1222 recipients.

In the case of this clone: Its antigen remains unknown.

The CDR3 totals 13 residues. With 4 bases clipped from V and 6 bases from J, the junction kept 3 bases outside the gene matches. Sequencing was performed with immunoSEQ multiplex PCR; in TCRdb, only in-frame clones are kept and a portion is missing. The profile covers 90,000 to 130,000 clones, with roughly 93% appearing a single time and 2.9% taken by the ten largest. This sequence was found in an adult who received the AZD1222 COVID-19 vaccine. The starting material was peripheral blood, obtained 28 days after the second AZD1222 dose. This sequence joins TRBV12-3 or TRBV12-4 and TRBJ1-2; 9 nucleotides line up with TRBD1. This CDR3 reads CASSWTGDDGYTF. Written as DNA, the CDR3 is TGTGCCAGCAGTTGGACAGGGGATGATGGCTACACCTTC.